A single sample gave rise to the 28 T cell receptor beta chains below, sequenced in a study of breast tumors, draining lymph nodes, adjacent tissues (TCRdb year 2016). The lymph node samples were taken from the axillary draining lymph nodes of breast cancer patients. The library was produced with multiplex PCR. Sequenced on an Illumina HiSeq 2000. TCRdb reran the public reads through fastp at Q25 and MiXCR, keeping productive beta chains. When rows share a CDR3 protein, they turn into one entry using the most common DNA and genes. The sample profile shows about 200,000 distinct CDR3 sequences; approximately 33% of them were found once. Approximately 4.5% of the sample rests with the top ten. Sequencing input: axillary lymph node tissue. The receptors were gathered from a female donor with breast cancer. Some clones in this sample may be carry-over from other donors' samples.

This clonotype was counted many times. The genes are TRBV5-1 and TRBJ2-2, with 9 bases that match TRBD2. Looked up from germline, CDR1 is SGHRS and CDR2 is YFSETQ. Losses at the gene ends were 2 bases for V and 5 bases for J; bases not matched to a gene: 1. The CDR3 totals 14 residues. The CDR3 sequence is CASSFAGGTGELFF. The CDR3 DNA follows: TGCGCCAGCAGCTTTGCGGGGGGGACCGGGGAGCTGTTTTTT. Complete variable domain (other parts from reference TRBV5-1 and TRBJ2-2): KAGVTQTPRYLIKTRGQQVTLSCSPISGHRSVSWYQQTPGQGLQFLFEYFSETQRNKGNFPGRFSGRQFSNSRSEMNVSTLELGDSALYLCASSFAGGTGELFFGEGSRLTVL.

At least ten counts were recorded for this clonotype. The CDR3, as DNA: TGCGCCAGCAGCCAAGATCGGCCAGGAGGAGGGAGCCATACGCAGTATTTT. The encoded protein is CASSQDRPGGGSHTQYF. The rearrangement links TRBV4-1 to TRBJ2-3; maybe TRBD2 (6 bases). The CDR3 spans 17 residues. Trimming removed 0 bases from V and 7 bases from J, with 20 bases in between. Germline CDR1 and CDR2: MGHRA and YSYEKL.

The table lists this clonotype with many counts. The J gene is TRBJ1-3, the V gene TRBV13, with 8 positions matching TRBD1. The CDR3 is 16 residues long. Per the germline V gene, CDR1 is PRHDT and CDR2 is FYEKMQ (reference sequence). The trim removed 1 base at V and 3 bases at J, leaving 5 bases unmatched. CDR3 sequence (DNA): TGTGCCAGCAGCTTAGCGACAGGGGTGCTTGGAAACACCATATATTTT. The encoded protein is CASSLATGVLGNTIYF.

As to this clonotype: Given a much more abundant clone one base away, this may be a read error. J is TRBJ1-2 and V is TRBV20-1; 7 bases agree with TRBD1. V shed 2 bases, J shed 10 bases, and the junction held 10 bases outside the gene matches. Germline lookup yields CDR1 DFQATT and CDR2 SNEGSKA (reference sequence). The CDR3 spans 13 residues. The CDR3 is CSARMGTDFAYTF. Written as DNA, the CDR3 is TGCAGTGCTAGAATGGGGACAGATTTTGCCTACACCTTC.

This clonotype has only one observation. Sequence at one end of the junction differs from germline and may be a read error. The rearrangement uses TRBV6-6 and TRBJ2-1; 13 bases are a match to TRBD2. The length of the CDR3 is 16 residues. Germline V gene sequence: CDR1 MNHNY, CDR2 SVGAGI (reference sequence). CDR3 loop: CAISQRTSGSSNEQFF. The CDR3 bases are TGTGCCATCAGTCAGAGGACTAGCGGGAGCAGCAATGAGCAGTTCTTT.

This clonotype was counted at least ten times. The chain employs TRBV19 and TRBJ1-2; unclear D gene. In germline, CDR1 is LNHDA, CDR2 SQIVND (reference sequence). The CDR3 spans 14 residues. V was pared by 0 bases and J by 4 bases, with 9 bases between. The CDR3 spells CASSIDPSAYGYTF. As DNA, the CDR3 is TGTGCCAGTAGTATAGATCCCAGTGCCTATGGCTACACCTTC.

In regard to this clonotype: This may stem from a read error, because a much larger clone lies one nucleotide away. The CDR3 region is CASSSRGGQEPQYF. The CDR3, as DNA: TGCGCCAGCAGCTCGAGGGGAGGGCAAGAGCCCCAGTACTTC. J is TRBJ2-5 and V is TRBV5-1; TRBD2 agrees at 7 bases. CDR3 length: 14 residues. From germline, CDR1 is SGHRS and CDR2 YFSETQ.

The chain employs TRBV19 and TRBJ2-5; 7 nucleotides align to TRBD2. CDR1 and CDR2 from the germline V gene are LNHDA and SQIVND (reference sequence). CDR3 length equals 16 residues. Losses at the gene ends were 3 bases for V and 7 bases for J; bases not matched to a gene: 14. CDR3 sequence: CASSMSSGTQASTQYF. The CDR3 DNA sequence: TGTGCCAGTAGTATGAGCAGCGGGACTCAGGCCTCGACCCAGTACTTC.

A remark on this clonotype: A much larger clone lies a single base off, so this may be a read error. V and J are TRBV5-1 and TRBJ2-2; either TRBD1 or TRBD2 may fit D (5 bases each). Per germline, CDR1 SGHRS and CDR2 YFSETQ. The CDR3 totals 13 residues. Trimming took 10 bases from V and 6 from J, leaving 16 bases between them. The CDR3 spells CACRDRGAGELFF. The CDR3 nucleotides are TGCGCCTGCCGGGACCGGGGTGCCGGGGAGCTGTTTTTT.

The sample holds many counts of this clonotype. The CDR3 loop is CASSSGTSPYEQYF. The DNA for the CDR3 is TGTGCCAGCAGCTCTGGGACTTCCCCCTACGAGCAGTACTTC. The chain uses TRBV6-5 and TRBJ2-7; D may be TRBD2 (6 bases). With 6 bases removed from V and 2 bases from J, the gap between germline ends came to 14 bases. This CDR3 contains 14 residues. Germline CDR1 is MNHEY and CDR2 is SVGAGI.

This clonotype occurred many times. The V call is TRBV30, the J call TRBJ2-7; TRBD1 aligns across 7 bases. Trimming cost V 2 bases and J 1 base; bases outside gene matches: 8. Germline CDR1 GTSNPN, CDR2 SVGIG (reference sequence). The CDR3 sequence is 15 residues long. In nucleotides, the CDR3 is TGTGCCTGGAGTAGGGGCCCGACAGGGTCCTACGAGCAGTACTTC. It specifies CAWSRGPTGSYEQYF.

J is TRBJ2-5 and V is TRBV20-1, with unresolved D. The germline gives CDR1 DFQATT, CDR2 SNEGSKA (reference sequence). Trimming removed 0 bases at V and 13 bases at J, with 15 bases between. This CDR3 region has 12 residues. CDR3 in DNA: TGCAGTGCTAGAGACGGAGCCCGCTCTCGGTACTTC. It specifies CSARDGARSRYF.

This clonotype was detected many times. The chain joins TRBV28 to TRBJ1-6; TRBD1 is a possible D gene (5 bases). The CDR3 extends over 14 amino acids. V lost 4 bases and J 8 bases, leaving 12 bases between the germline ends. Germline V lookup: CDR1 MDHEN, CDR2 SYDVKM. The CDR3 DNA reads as TGTGCCAGCAGTTACAGGATCGGGGATTCACCCCTCCACTTT. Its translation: CASSYRIGDSPLHF.

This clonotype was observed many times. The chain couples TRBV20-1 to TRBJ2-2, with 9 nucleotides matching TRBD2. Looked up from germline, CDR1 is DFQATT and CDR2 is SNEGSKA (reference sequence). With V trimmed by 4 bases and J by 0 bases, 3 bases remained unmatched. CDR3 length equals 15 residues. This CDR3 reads CSAKGGGANTGELFF. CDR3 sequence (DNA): TGCAGTGCTAAAGGCGGGGGGGCGAACACCGGGGAGCTGTTTTTT.

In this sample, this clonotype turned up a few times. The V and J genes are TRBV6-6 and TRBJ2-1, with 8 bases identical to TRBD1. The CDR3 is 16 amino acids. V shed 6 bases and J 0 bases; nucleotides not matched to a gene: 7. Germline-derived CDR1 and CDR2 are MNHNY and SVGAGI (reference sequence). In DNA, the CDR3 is TGTGCCAGCAGACCGACAGGGGTGGGCTCCTACAATGAGCAGTTCTTC. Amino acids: CASRPTGVGSYNEQFF.

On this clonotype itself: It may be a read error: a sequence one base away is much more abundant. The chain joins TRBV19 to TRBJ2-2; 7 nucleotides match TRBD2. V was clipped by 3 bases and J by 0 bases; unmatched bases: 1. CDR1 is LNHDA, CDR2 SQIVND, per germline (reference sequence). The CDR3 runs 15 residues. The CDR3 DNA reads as TGTGCCAGTAGTATCGGGGGGTCGAACACCGGGGAGCTGTTTTTT. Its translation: CASSIGGSNTGELFF.

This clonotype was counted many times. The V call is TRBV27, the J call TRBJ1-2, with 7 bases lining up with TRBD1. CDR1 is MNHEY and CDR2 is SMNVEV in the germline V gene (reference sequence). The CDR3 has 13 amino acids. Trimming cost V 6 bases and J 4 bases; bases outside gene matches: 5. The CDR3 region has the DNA TGTGCCAGCAGGGGAACAGGGGTCTATGGCTACACCTTC. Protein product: CASRGTGVYGYTF.

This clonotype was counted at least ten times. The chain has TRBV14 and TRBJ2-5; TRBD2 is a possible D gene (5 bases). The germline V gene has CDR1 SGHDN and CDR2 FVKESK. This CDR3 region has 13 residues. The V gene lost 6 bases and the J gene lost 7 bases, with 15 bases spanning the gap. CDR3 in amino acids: CASRQRGSGTQYF. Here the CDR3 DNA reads TGTGCCAGCAGACAACGCGGCAGCGGGACCCAGTACTTC.

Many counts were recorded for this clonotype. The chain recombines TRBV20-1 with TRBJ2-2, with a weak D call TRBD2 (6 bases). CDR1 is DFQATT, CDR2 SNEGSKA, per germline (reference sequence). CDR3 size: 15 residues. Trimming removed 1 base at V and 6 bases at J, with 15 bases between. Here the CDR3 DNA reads TGCAGTGCTAGAGTTTCTCTAGCGTCTTCCGGGGAGCTGTTTTTT. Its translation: CSARVSLASSGELFF.

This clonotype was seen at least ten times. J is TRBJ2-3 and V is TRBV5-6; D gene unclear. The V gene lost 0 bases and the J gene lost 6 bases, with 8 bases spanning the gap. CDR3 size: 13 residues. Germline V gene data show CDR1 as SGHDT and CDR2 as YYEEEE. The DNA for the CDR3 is TGTGCCAGCAGCTTGGTTCTTACGGATACGCAGTATTTT. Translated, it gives CASSLVLTDTQYF. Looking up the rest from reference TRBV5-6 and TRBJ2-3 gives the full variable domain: DAGVTQSPTHLIKTRGQQVTLRCSPKSGHDTVSWYQQALGQGPQFIFQYYEEEERQRGNFPDRFSGHQFPNYSSELNVNALLLGDSALYLCASSLVLTDTQYFGPGTRLTVL.

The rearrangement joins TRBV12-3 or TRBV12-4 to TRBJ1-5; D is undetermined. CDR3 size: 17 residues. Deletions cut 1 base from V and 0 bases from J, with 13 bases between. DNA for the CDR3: TGTGCCAGCAGTTTAGGTACTAGCGGGCTTAGCAATCAGCCCCAGCATTTT. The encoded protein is CASSLGTSGLSNQPQHF.

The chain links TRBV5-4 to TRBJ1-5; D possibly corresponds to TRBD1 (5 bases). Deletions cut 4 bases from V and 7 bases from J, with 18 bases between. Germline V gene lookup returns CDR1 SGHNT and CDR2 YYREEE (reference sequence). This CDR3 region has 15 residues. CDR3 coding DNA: TGTGCCAGCAGCCCCGAAGGGGCTTTTGGACAGCCCCAGCATTTT. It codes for CASSPEGAFGQPQHF.

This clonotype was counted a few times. The CDR3 reads CSAREAGRGRAFF. The CDR3 DNA is TGCAGTGCTAGAGAGGCTGGCAGGGGGAGAGCTTTCTTT. This chain connects TRBV20-1 to TRBJ1-1; TRBD1 matches 7 bases. V shed 0 bases, J shed 10 bases, and the junction held 8 bases outside the gene matches. CDR3 length: 13 residues. Germline lookup yields CDR1 DFQATT and CDR2 SNEGSKA (reference sequence).

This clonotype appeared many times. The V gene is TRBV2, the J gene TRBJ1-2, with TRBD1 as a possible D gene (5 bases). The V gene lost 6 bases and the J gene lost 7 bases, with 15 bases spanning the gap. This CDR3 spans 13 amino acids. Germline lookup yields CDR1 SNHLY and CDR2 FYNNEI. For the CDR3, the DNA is TGTGCCAGCAGGACAGATTCTCGACTTGGCTACACCTTC. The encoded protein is CASRTDSRLGYTF.

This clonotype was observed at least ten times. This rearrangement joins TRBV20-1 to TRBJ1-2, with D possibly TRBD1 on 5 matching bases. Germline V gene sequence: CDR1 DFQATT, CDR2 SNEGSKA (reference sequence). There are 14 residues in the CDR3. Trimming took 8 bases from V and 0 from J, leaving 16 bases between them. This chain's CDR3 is CSFSTGTANYGYTF. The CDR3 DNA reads TGCAGTTTTTCCACCGGGACCGCTAACTATGGCTACACCTTC.

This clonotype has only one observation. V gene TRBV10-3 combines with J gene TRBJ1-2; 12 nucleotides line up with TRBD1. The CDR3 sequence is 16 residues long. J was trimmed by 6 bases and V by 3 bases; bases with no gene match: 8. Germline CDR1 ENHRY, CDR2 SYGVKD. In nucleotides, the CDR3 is TGTGCCATCAGTGACCGAGGGACAGGGGGCGTAGATGGCTACACCTTC. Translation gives CAISDRGTGGVDGYTF.

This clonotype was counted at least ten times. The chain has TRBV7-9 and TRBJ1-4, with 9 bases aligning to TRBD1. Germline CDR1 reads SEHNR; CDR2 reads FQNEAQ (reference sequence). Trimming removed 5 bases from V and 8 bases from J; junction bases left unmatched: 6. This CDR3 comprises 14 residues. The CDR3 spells CASSLTGGREKLFF. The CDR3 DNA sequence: TGTGCCAGCAGCCTAACAGGGGGCAGGGAAAAACTGTTTTTT.

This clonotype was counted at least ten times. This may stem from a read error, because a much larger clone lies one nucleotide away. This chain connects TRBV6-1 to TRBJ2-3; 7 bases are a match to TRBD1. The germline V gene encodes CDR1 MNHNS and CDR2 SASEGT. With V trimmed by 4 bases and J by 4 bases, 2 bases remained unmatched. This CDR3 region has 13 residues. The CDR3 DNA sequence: TGTGCCAGCAGTGGACAGGGTCCAGATACGCAGTATTTT. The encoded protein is CASSGQGPDTQYF.